This TCR beta chain was sequenced for a study of Ad26.COV2.S vaccination and SARS-CoV-2 variants. Treatment reported: some 20 received Ad26.COV2.S at low or high dose, single or two shots; about five received placebo; per-sample allocation not given. Vaccine and placebo recipients were sampled on day 63 after the first injection. V lost 7 bases, J lost 2 bases, and 14 bases lay in between. Germline V CDR1 and CDR2: LNHDA, SQIVND (reference sequence). There are 14 residues in the CDR3. Sequencing used immunoSEQ multiplex PCR; TCRdb keeps in-frame clones, though not all of them. Of about 350,000 clones in the sample, approximately 84% were seen once.

Sequencing was performed on peripheral blood, taken in a trial of Ad26.COV2.S vaccine versus placebo. The genes are TRBV19 and TRBJ1-1, with D maybe TRBD1 (5 bases). This TCR derives from a person aged 18-60 years who received the Ad26.COV2.S COVID-19 vaccine or a placebo. The CDR3 nucleotides read TGTGCCAGTATCCGGGGGAGGGGTAACACTGAAGCTTTCTTT. Its protein product is CASIRGRGNTEAFF.